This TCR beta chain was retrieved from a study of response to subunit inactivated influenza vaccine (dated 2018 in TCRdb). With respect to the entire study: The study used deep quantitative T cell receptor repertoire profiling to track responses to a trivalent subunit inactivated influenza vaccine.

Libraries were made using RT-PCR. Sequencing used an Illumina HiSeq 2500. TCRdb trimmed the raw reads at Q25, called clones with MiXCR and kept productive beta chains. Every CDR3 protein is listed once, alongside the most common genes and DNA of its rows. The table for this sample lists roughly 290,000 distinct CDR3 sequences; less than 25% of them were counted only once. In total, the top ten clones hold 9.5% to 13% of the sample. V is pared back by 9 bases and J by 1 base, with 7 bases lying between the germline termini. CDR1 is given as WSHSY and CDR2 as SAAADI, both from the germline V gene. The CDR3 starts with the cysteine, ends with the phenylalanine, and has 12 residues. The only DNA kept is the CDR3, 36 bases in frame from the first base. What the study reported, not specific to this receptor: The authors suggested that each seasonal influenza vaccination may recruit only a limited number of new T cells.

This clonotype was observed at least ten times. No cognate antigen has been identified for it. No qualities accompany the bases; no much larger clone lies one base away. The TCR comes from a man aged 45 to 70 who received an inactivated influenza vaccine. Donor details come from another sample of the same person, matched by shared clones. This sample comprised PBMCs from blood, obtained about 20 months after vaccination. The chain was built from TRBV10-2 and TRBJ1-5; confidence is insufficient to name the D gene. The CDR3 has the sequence CARVGSNQPQHF. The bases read TGCGCCAGAGTAGGAAGCAATCAGCCCCAGCATTTT.